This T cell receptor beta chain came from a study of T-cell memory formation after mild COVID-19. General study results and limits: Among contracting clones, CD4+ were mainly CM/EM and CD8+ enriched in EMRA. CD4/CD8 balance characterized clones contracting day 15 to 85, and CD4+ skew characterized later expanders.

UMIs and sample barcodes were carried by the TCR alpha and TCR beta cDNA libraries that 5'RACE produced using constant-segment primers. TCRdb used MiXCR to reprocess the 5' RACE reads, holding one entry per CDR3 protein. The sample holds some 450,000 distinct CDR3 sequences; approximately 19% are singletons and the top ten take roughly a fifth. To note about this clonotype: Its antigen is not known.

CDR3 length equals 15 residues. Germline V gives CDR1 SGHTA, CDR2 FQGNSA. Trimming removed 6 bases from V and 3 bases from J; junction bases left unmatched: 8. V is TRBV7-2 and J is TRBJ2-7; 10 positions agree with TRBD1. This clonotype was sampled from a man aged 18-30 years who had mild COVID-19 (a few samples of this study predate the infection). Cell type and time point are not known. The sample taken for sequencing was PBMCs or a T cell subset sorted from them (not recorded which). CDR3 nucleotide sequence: TGTGCCAGCAGACTTGGACAGGGGGGCGGCTACGAGCAGTACTTC. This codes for CASRLGQGGGYEQYF.